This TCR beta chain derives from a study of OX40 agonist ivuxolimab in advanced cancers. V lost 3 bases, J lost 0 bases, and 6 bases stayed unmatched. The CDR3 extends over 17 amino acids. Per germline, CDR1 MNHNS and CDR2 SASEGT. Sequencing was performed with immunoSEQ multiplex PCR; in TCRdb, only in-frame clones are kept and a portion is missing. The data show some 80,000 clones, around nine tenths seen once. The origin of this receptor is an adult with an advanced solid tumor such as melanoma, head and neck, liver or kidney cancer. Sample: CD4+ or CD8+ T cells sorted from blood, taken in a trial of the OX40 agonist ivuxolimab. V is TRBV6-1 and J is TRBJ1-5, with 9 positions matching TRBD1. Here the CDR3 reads CASSDGQGIYSNQPQHF. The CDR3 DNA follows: TGTGCCAGCAGTGACGGACAGGGGATCTATAGCAATCAGCCCCAGCATTTT.